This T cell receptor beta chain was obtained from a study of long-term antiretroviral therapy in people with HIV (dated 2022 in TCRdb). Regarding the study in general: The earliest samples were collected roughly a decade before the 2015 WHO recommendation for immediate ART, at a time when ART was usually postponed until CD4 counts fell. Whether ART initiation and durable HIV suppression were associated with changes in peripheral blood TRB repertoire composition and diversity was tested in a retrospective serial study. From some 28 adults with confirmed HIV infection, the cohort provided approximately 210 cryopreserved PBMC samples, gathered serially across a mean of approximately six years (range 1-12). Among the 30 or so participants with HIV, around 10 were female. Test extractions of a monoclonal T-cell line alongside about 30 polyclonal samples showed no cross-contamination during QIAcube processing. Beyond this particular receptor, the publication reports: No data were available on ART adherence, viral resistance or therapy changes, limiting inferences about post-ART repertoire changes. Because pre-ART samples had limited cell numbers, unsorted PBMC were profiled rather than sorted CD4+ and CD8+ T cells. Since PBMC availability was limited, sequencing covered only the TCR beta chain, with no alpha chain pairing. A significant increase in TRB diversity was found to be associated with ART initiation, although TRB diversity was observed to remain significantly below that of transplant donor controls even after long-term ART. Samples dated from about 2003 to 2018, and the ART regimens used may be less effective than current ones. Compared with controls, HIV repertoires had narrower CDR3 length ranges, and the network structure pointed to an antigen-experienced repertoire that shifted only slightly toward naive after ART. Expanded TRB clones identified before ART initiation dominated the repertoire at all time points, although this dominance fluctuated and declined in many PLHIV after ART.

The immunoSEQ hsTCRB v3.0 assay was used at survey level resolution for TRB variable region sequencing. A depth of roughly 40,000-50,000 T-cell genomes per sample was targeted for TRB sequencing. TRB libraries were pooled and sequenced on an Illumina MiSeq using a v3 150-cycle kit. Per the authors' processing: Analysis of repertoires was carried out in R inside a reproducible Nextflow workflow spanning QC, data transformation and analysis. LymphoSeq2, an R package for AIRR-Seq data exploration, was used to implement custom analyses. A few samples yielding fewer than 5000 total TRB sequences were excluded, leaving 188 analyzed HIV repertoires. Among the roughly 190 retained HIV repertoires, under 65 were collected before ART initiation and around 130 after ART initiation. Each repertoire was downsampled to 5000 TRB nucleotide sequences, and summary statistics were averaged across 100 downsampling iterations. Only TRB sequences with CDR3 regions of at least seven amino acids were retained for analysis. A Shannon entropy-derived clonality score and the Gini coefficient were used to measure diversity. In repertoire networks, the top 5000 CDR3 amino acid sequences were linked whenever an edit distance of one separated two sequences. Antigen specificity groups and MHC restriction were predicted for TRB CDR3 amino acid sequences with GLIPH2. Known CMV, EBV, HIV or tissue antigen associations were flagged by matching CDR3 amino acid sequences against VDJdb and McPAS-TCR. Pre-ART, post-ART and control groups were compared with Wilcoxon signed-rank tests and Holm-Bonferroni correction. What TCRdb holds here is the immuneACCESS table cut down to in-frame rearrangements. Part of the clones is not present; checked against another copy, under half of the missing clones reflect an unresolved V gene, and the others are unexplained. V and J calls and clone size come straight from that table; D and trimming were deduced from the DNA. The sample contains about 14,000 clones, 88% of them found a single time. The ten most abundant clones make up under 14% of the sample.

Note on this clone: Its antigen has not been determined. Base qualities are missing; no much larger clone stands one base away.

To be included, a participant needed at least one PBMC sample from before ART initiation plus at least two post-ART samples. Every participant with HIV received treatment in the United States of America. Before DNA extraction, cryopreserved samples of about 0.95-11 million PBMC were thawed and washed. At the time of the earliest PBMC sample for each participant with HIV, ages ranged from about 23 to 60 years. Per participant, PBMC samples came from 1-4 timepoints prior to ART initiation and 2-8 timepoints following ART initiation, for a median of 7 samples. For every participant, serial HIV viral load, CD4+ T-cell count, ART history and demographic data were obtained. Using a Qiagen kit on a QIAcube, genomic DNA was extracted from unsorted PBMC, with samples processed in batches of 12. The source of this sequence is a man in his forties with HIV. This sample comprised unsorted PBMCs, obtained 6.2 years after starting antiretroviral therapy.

The DNA is TGTGCCAGCAGCGAATCCCGGGCAGGCTACATGAACACTGAAGCTTTCTTT. This gives the protein CASSESRAGYMNTEAFF. This chain is built from TRBV7-6 and TRBJ1-1; the D gene identity is not certain. The CDR3 contains 17 residues, cysteine and phenylalanine counted. The entry retains the CDR3 DNA only, 51 bases that are in frame from base 1. V lost 5 bases and J lost 0 bases; the stretch between them is 19 bases long. The germline V gene yields SGHVS for CDR1 and FNYEAQ for CDR2. When the CDR3 is completed using the reference TRBV7-6 and TRBJ1-1 genes on either side, the full variable domain is GAGVSQSPRYKVTKRGQDVALRCDPISGHVSLYWYRQALGQGPEFLTYFNYEAQQDKSGLPNDRFSAERPEGSISTLTIQRTEQRDSAMYRCASSESRAGYMNTEAFFGQGTRLTVV.